This entry concerns a single TCR beta chain. Original processing methods: From reference gene primer amplification, estimates of nucleated cell counts were derived. Sequencing was performed with immunoSEQ multiplex PCR; in TCRdb, only in-frame clones are kept and a portion is missing. V and J calls and clone size are copied from that table; D and trimming were computed from the DNA. This sample carries tens of thousands of clones, approximately 89% of them seen once, and the ten largest clones take roughly 5.4%. The germline V gene has CDR1 SGHDN and CDR2 FVKESK. The CDR3 has 12 residues. Trimming cost V 3 bases and J 15 bases; bases outside gene matches: 8. These data are taken from a study of blood T cell repertoires in COVID-19. Whole-study context: Acute and convalescent COVID-19 samples came from the United States, Italy and Spain. From T cells, B-cell-depleted T cells, or PBMCs came the material, which was cDNA or gDNA.

Source material: peripheral blood. The V call is TRBV14, the J call TRBJ2-1; 7 positions match TRBD2. This TCR derives from an elderly woman with active COVID-19. The chain's CDR3 is CASSHRSGVGFF. The DNA for the CDR3 is TGTGCCAGCAGCCACAGAAGCGGGGTGGGGTTCTTC.